Given below is one TCR beta chain in context. Method: immunoSEQ multiplex PCR; TCRdb's copy keeps in-frame clones and lacks some. The sample includes about 46,000 clones, approximately 90% of them seen just once. These data originate in a study of T cell changes during pregnancy in multiple sclerosis. The germline V gene has CDR1 MGHRA and CDR2 YSYEKL. The CDR3 extends over 14 amino acids. Trimming shortened V by 3 bases and J by 0 bases, and 6 bases separated the two germline ends. The chain joins TRBV4-1 to TRBJ2-1, with no clear D. The clonotype comes from a female donor with multiple sclerosis, enrolled in a pregnancy study. Sequencing used CD8+ T cells from peripheral blood mononuclear cells, obtained in the second trimester of pregnancy. The CDR3 DNA sequence: TGCGCCAGCAGCCATCCTAGCTCCTACAATGAGCAGTTCTTC. It specifies CASSHPSSYNEQFF.